This T cell receptor beta chain originates from a study of CD8 T cells in ankylosing spondylitis. This CDR3 is built from 17 residues. CDR1 is SNHLY, CDR2 FYNNEI, per germline. Trimming removed 4 bases from V and 2 bases from J, with 21 bases in between. This clonotype was seen a few times. The antigen is not known. Molecular-barcoded quantitative 5'-RACE produced these TCR beta libraries. In TCRdb, the 5' RACE reads were re-called with MiXCR into one record per CDR3 protein. The table shows under 450,000 distinct CDR3 sequences, with approximately 17% occurring only once. Notes on the study in general: Seven to nine highly homologous variants formed a TCR beta motif that appeared characteristic of ankylosing spondylitis blood. Peripheral blood samples showed relatively rare disease-linked clones, and these clones were CD8+. Significantly higher representation of disease-linked clones was reported for matched ankylosing spondylitis synovial fluid.

The material sequenced was blood, either unsorted or a sorted T cell fraction (not recorded which). This clonotype was sampled from a male donor with ankylosing spondylitis. The V and J genes are TRBV2 and TRBJ2-7, with D uncertain. CDR3 sequence (DNA): TGTGCCAGCAGTGCCTACCGGCTAATGTCCGATCCCTACGAGCAGTACTTC. Translated, it gives CASSAYRLMSDPYEQYF. The variable domain in full, with the rest retrieved from reference TRBV2 and TRBJ2-7, is EPEVTQTPSHQVTQMGQEVILRCVPISNHLYFYWYRQILGQKVEFLVSFYNNEISEKSEIFDDQFSVERPDGSNFTLKIRSTKLEDSAMYFCASSAYRLMSDPYEQYFGPGTRLTVT.